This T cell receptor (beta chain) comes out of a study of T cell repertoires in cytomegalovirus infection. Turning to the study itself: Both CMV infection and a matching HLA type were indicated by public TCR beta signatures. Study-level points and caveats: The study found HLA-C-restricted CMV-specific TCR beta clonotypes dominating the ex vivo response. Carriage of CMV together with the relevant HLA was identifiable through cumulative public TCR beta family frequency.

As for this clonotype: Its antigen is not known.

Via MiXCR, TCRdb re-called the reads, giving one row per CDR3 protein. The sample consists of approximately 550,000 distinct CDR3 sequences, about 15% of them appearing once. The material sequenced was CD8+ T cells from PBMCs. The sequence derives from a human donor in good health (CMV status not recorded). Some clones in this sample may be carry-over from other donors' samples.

The CDR3 region is CASSLSWHEQFF. The CDR3 DNA follows: TGTGCCAGCAGCCTTAGTTGGCATGAGCAGTTCTTC. The rearrangement uses TRBV3-1 and TRBJ2-1; D not resolved. The CDR3 is 12 residues long. V shed 4 bases and J shed 8 bases, with 9 bases lying between them. Germline V gives CDR1 LGHDT, CDR2 YNNKEL (reference sequence).